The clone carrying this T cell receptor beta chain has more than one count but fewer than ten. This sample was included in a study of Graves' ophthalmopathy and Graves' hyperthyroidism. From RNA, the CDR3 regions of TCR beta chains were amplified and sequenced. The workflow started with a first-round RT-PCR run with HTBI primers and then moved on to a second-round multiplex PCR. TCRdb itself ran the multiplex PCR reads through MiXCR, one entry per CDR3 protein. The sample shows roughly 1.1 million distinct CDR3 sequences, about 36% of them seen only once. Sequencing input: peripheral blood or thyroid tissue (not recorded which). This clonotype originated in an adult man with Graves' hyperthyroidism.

CDR3 DNA: TGCAGTGCCGGGGACAGGGGTGTTGGTTCACCCCTCCACTTT. Amino acids: CSAGDRGVGSPLHF. V usage is TRBV20-1 and J usage is TRBJ1-6, with 10 bases that match TRBD1. Per germline, CDR1 DFQATT and CDR2 SNEGSKA (reference sequence). J was trimmed by 9 bases and V by 6 bases; bases with no gene match: 8. This CDR3 has 14 amino acids.